These 10 T cell receptor beta chains were sequenced from one sample in a study of breast tumors, draining lymph nodes, adjacent tissues. The lymph nodes were axillary draining lymph nodes from breast cancer patients. MiXCR, run by TCRdb on the multiplex PCR reads, gives a single entry per CDR3 protein. In the table there are under 150,000 distinct CDR3 sequences, 15% to 20% of which are singletons. Sequenced: axillary lymph node tissue. Receptors were obtained from a female donor with breast cancer. Some clones in this sample may be carry-over from other donors' samples.

The chain uses TRBV5-1 and TRBJ2-5; TRBD2 matches 10 bases. CDR1 SGHRS and CDR2 YFSETQ come from the germline V gene. V shed 4 bases and J 5 bases; nucleotides not matched to a gene: 8. The CDR3 runs 15 residues. CDR3 loop: CASSGPLAGSETQYF. CDR3 DNA: TGCGCCAGCAGCGGCCCACTAGCGGGAAGTGAGACCCAGTACTTC.

This clonotype was counted only a few times. The rearrangement uses TRBV18 and TRBJ2-1, with 10 bases that match TRBD2. With 3 bases clipped from V and 6 bases from J, the junction kept 2 bases outside the gene matches. The germline CDR1 and CDR2 sequences are KGHSH and LQKENI. The CDR3 is 14 residues long. CDR3 region: CASSPRTSGNEQFF. The CDR3 DNA follows: TGTGCCAGCTCACCCCGGACTAGCGGCAATGAGCAGTTCTTC.

This clonotype showed up many times. V usage is TRBV7-9 and J usage is TRBJ2-2; tentatively, D is TRBD1 or TRBD2 (5 bases each). This CDR3 has 15 amino acids. CDR1 SEHNR and CDR2 FQNEAQ come from the germline V gene (reference sequence). The V and J ends lost 5 bases and 6 bases respectively, with 16 bases between them. The CDR3 loop is CASSLQHGGSGELFF. CDR3 bases: TGTGCCAGCAGCCTTCAACATGGGGGATCCGGGGAGCTGTTTTTT.

In this sample, this clonotype turned up many times. V gene TRBV6-5 combines with J gene TRBJ2-1, with TRBD2 identical over 13 bases. Looked up from germline, CDR1 is MNHEY and CDR2 is SVGAGI. V shed 6 bases, J shed 7 bases, and the junction held 6 bases outside the gene matches. The CDR3 runs 15 residues. CDR3 in DNA: TGTGCCAGCAGCCAGGGACTAGCGGGGCGTAATGAGCAGTTCTTC. Its protein product is CASSQGLAGRNEQFF.

On this clonotype: The germline gene is not matched at one end of the junction; a read error may be the cause. V and J are TRBV3-1 and TRBJ1-2, with D hard to call. The V gene's germline CDR1 is LGHDT and CDR2 YNNKEL (reference sequence). The CDR3 has 16 residues. The CDR3 region has the DNA TGTGCCGGCAGCCAAGCCGGCCGTCGGGCTAACTATGGCTACACCTTC. Protein: CAGSQAGRRANYGYTF.

This clonotype was counted ten times or more. The CDR3 nucleotides are TGTGCCATCAGTGAGTCGACAGTCTCCTACGAGCAGTACTTC. It is translated as CAISESTVSYEQYF. V gene TRBV10-3 combines with J gene TRBJ2-7; a weak D match, TRBD1 (5 bases). The CDR3 totals 14 residues. V was trimmed by 0 bases and J by 0 bases, leaving 6 bases between them. Germline lookup yields CDR1 ENHRY and CDR2 SYGVKD.

At least ten counts were recorded for this clonotype. This rearrangement joins TRBV5-5 to TRBJ2-1; TRBD1 agrees at 9 bases. The length of the CDR3 is 17 residues. Germline assignment: CDR1 SGHKS and CDR2 YYEKEE (reference sequence). The junction had 8 bases not matched to a gene; V was cut back by 0 bases and J by 4 bases. The CDR3 sequence is CASSLASGTGSYNEQFF. The CDR3 DNA reads TGTGCCAGCAGCTTGGCCAGTGGGACAGGGTCTTACAATGAGCAGTTCTTC. Supplemented by reference TRBV5-5 and TRBJ2-1, the full variable domain reads DAGVTQSPTHLIKTRGQQVTLRCSPISGHKSVSWYQQVLGQGPQFIFQYYEKEERGRGNFPDRFSARQFPNYSSELNVNALLLGDSALYLCASSLASGTGSYNEQFFGPGTRLTVL.

On this clonotype itself: A read error may explain this, as a much larger clone is one base away. The chain is built from TRBV2 and TRBJ2-5; 14 bases line up with TRBD2. This CDR3 region has 15 residues. The junction had 1 base not matched to a gene; V was cut back by 4 bases and J by 3 bases. The germline V gene encodes CDR1 SNHLY and CDR2 FYNNEI. The CDR3, as DNA: TGTGCCAGCAGTGGGGGACTAGCGGGAGAAGAGACCCAGTACTTC. Encoded protein: CASSGGLAGEETQYF.

There are a few counts of this clonotype. Just one base apart from a much larger clone, this may be a read error. The V call is TRBV5-5, the J call TRBJ1-4; 7 bases match TRBD1. There are 17 residues in the CDR3. The ends lost 3 bases at V and 4 bases at J; junction bases unmatched: 12. Germline CDR1 is SGHKS and CDR2 is YYEKEE (reference sequence). The CDR3 here is CASSSGPGQTHNEKLFF. In nucleotides, the CDR3 is TGTGCCAGCAGCTCCGGCCCGGGACAGACCCATAATGAAAAACTGTTTTTT.

This clonotype was seen repeatedly, ten times or more. The rearrangement links TRBV3-1 to TRBJ2-7; D is uncertain. Germline V gene sequence: CDR1 LGHDT, CDR2 YNNKEL (reference sequence). V lost 5 bases and J 2 bases, leaving 13 bases between the germline ends. The CDR3 is 14 amino acids. The CDR3 sequence: CASSSTPNTYEQYF. The CDR3 DNA is TGTGCCAGCAGCTCGACCCCTAACACCTACGAGCAGTACTTC.